A selection of T cell receptor beta chains follows, all from one sample in a study of blood T cell repertoires in COVID-19. Profiled with immunoSEQ multiplex PCR; TCRdb holds only in-frame clones, not every one. There are just over 650,000 clones in the sample; 85% to 90% occur only once, and about 0.26% lies in the top ten. The sequencing input was peripheral blood. The receptor set was obtained from a young woman with acute or convalescent COVID-19. Each CDR3 is given with its conserved first and last residue. Each record gives: J gene, clone size, D gene, CDR3 length, V gene, CDR3 protein, CDR3 DNA. D genes are given only for firm matches. The listing skips clone size in some rows; elsewhere it reads once, few, many or a size class.

>TRBJ2-6|-|-|15|TRBV29-1
CSVAEDMSGANVLTF
TGCAGCGTTGCAGAAGACATGTCTGGGGCCAACGTCCTGACTTTC
>TRBJ1-2|few|-|15|TRBV19
CASRDSYRSNYGYTF
TGTGCCAGTAGGGATAGTTACAGGAGTAACTATGGCTACACCTTC
>TRBJ1-4|-|TRBD1|14|TRBV6-5
CASTRTGNNEKLFF
TGTGCCAGCACCCGGACAGGGAATAATGAAAAACTGTTTTTT
>TRBJ1-5|-|-|16|TRBV18
CASSLSGTGGNQPQHF
TGTGCCAGCTCACTATCGGGCACAGGCGGCAATCAGCCCCAGCATTTT
>TRBJ1-4|-|TRBD1|14|TRBV2
CASLNDRGDEKLFF
TGTGCCAGCCTTAACGACAGGGGAGATGAAAAACTGTTTTTT
>TRBJ1-5|-|TRBD1|17|TRBV10-1
CAIDGRGKVIGNQPQHF
TGCGCCATCGACGGCAGGGGGAAGGTGATCGGCAATCAGCCCCAGCATTTT
>TRBJ1-1|-|-|14|TRBV28
CASGIGGLNTEAFF
TGTGCCAGCGGCATAGGCGGTCTGAACACTGAAGCTTTCTTT
>TRBJ1-3|-|-|16|TRBV11-2
CASSLVAGNIRNTIYF
TGTGCCAGCAGCTTAGTGGCAGGGAATATCCGAAACACCATATATTTT
>TRBJ1-1|-|TRBD1|13|TRBV18
CASSDYRGNEAFF
TGTGCCAGCTCAGACTACAGGGGAAATGAAGCTTTCTTT
>TRBJ1-1|-|-|14|TRBV5-4
CASSFGHMNTEAFF
TGTGCCAGCAGCTTCGGACACATGAACACTGAAGCTTTCTTT
>TRBJ2-5|-|-|13|TRBV6-5
CASRRAGLETQYF
TGTGCCAGCCGAAGGGCAGGGCTGGAGACCCAGTACTTC
>TRBJ1-2|-|-|16|TRBV13
CASSLGAAQTNYGYTF
TGTGCCAGCAGCTTGGGGGCCGCGCAGACTAACTATGGCTACACCTTC
>TRBJ1-2|-|TRBD1|14|TRBV7-2
CASTLDRVNYGYTF
TGTGCCAGCACCCTGGACAGGGTTAACTATGGCTACACCTTC
>TRBJ1-2|-|-|13|TRBV19
CASSIQAAYGYTF
TGTGCCAGTAGTATTCAGGCAGCTTATGGCTACACCTTC
>TRBJ2-7|once|-|15|TRBV5-1
CASSLVAGPKYEQYF
TGCGCCAGCAGCTTGGTGGCAGGTCCAAAATACGAGCAGTACTTC
>TRBJ2-3|once|TRBD2|16|TRBV7-3
CASSAQTSGGTDTQYF
TGTGCCAGCAGCGCCCAGACTAGCGGGGGAACAGATACGCAGTATTTT
>TRBJ2-7|-|-|12|TRBV6-5
CASGDSYYEQYF
TGTGCCAGCGGGGACTCTTACTACGAGCAGTACTTC
>TRBJ2-3|-|-|17|TRBV15
CATSRLPVRGHTDTQYF
TGTGCCACCAGCAGACTCCCTGTCAGGGGACACACAGATACGCAGTATTTT
>TRBJ1-6|-|-|13|TRBV3-1/TRBV3-2
CASSRRENSPLHF
TGTGCCAGCAGCCGCCGAGAGAACTCACCCCTCCACTTT
>TRBJ1-5|-|-|13|TRBV30
CAWSSYSNQPQHF
TGTGCCTGGAGTAGCTATAGCAATCAGCCCCAGCATTTT
>TRBJ1-1|-|-|11|TRBV5-1
CASSSGSEAFF
TGCGCCAGCAGCTCGGGGTCTGAAGCTTTCTTT
>TRBJ1-2|-|-|14|TRBV19
CASTLFTRNYGYTF
TGTGCCAGTACCCTATTCACGCGAAACTATGGCTACACCTTC
>TRBJ1-2|-|-|16|TRBV7-9
CASSPVRIGGGTGYTF
TGTGCCAGCAGCCCTGTTCGTATTGGGGGCGGAACTGGCTACACCTTC
>TRBJ2-1|-|-|11|TRBV2
CASSVMNEQFF
TGTGCCAGCAGCGTTATGAATGAGCAGTTCTTC
>TRBJ2-6|-|-|18|TRBV5-6
CASSPRTGRASGANVLTF
TGTGCCAGCAGCCCCCGGACAGGGAGGGCCTCTGGGGCCAACGTCCTGACTTTC
>TRBJ1-2|-|-|14|TRBV24-1
CATSDRSEGSGYTF
TGTGCCACCAGTGACCGCTCCGAGGGATCTGGCTACACCTTC
>TRBJ1-5|-|-|14|TRBV4-1
CASSQAGGNQPQHF
TGCGCCAGCAGCCAAGCAGGGGGCAATCAGCCCCAGCATTTT
>TRBJ1-1|-|-|13|TRBV4-1
CASKQLRGGEAFF
TGCGCCAGTAAACAACTAAGAGGTGGTGAAGCTTTCTTT
>TRBJ1-6|once|TRBD1|12|TRBV19
CASSGRGLPLHF
TGTGCCAGTAGTGGCAGGGGGCTACCCCTCCACTTT
>TRBJ1-1|-|-|11|TRBV2
CASTRYTEAFF
TGTGCCAGCACGAGGTACACTGAAGCTTTCTTT
>TRBJ1-6|many|-|14|TRBV2
CASSLGSGVGPLHF
TGTGCCAGCAGCCTCGGGAGTGGCGTGGGGCCCCTCCACTTT
>TRBJ1-2|-|TRBD1|12|TRBV29-1
CSVRTGGVGYTF
TGCAGCGTCCGGACAGGGGGCGTCGGCTACACCTTC
>TRBJ2-1|-|TRBD1|15|TRBV28
CASSINDRVSNEQFF
TGTGCCAGCAGTATCAACGACAGGGTATCAAATGAGCAGTTCTTC
>TRBJ1-3|-|-|14|TRBV3-1/TRBV3-2
CASSQVGGGNTIYF
TGTGCCAGCAGCCAAGTAGGGGGAGGAAACACCATATATTTT
>TRBJ2-1|-|-|14|TRBV24-1
CATSDPQEYNEQFF
TGTGCCACCAGTGATCCTCAGGAATACAATGAGCAGTTCTTC
>TRBJ2-2|-|TRBD1|15|TRBV28
CASSRQGVNTGELFF
TGTGCCAGCAGCCGACAGGGTGTGAACACCGGGGAGCTGTTTTTT
>TRBJ1-1|-|-|14|TRBV6-4
CASSRTSTNTEAFF
TGTGCCAGCAGCAGGACATCTACGAACACTGAAGCTTTCTTT
>TRBJ2-3|-|-|15|TRBV5-5
CASSLDREPTDTQYF
TGTGCCAGCAGCTTGGACAGGGAACCCACAGATACGCAGTATTTT
>TRBJ1-2|-|-|13|TRBV6-4
CASSPRVVGGYTF
TGTGCCAGCAGCCCCAGGGTTGTGGGTGGCTACACCTTC
>TRBJ1-2|once|-|14|TRBV29-1
CSARSRDRAGGYTF
TGCAGCGCCCGCTCCAGGGATCGGGCCGGCGGCTACACCTTC
>TRBJ2-1|-|TRBD1|15|TRBV9
CASSVGTGLLNEQFF
TGTGCCAGCAGCGTTGGGACAGGACTTCTCAATGAGCAGTTCTTC
>TRBJ1-6|-|-|12|TRBV12-3/TRBV12-4
CASSSQNSPLHF
TGTGCCAGCAGTTCACAGAATTCACCCCTCCACTTT